The 27 T cell receptor beta chains below come from one sample, sequenced in a study of response to subunit inactivated influenza vaccine. Each CDR3 protein is one row after TCRdb ran MiXCR on the RT-PCR reads. The table records about 300,000 distinct CDR3 sequences, around 20% of them present only once. Sequencing used PBMCs from blood, obtained less than 22 months after vaccination. These TCRs come from a man aged 50 to 75 who received an inactivated influenza vaccine.

This clonotype was observed a handful of times. V usage is TRBV4-2 and J usage is TRBJ1-5; possible D gene TRBD1, 6 bases. Between the trimmed V and J ends, which lost 0 bases and 3 bases, there was a span of 12 bases. The CDR3 loop spans 16 amino acids. Germline V CDR1 and CDR2: LGHNA, YNFKEQ. The CDR3 DNA sequence: TGTGCCAGCAGCCAAGAAGGGGGGGCTTACAATCAGCCCCAGCATTTT. Amino acid sequence: CASSQEGGAYNQPQHF.

The chain has TRBV9 and TRBJ2-1, with 8 bases lining up with TRBD2. V trimming: 4 bases; J trimming: 9 bases; junction bases outside the gene matches: 15. The CDR3 sequence is 16 residues long. Germline V CDR1 and CDR2: SGDLS, YYNGEE. This CDR3 reads CASSPLREQREIEQFF. DNA of the CDR3: TGTGCCAGCAGCCCCCTACGGGAGCAGCGGGAGATTGAGCAGTTCTTC.

This clonotype was seen a few times. The rearrangement joins TRBV7-2 to TRBJ2-3; TRBD2 aligns across 8 bases. This CDR3 region has 19 residues. Germline loops: CDR1 SGHTA, CDR2 FQGNSA. V was clipped by 0 bases and J by 1 base; unmatched bases: 12. The CDR3 sequence: CASSLAASGSSLGTDTQYF. The DNA for the CDR3 is TGTGCCAGCAGCTTAGCGGCTAGCGGGTCTAGCCTGGGCACAGATACGCAGTATTTT.

This clonotype appeared a few times. CDR3 sequence (DNA): TGTGCCAGCAGCTTGGGTCAGGGGCGTGGTACGCAGTATTTT. Encoded protein: CASSLGQGRGTQYF. The chain combines TRBV5-4 with TRBJ2-3, with D perhaps matching TRBD1 (6 bases). The CDR3 contains 14 residues. Trimming shortened V by 0 bases and J by 8 bases, and 13 bases separated the two germline ends. The germline gives CDR1 SGHNT, CDR2 YYREEE (reference sequence).

This clonotype occurred a few times. This rearrangement joins TRBV2 to TRBJ1-1; D is uncertain. Germline CDR1 is SNHLY and CDR2 is FYNNEI. The CDR3 consists of 13 residues. V was shortened by 7 bases and J by 0 bases, with 9 bases between the two germline ends. The CDR3 sequence: CASKNNLNTEAFF. DNA of the CDR3: TGTGCCAGCAAGAACAATTTGAACACTGAAGCTTTCTTT.

This clonotype was counted between two and nine times. V is TRBV2 and J is TRBJ2-2; no definite D call. This CDR3 is built from 13 residues. Germline V lookup: CDR1 SNHLY, CDR2 FYNNEI. Trimming cost V 1 base and J 6 bases, with 6 bases left between them. CDR3 region: CASSEVGAGELFF. DNA of the CDR3: TGTGCCAGCAGTGAAGTGGGCGCCGGGGAGCTGTTTTTT.

This clonotype was found a few times. This sequence joins TRBV28 and TRBJ2-7, with 7 bases aligning to TRBD2. CDR1 MDHEN and CDR2 SYDVKM come from the germline V gene. V was clipped by 6 bases and J by 2 bases; unmatched bases: 7. This CDR3 region has 14 residues. The CDR3 DNA sequence: TGTGCCAGCAGAGCAGCGGGAAGACCCTACGAGCAGTACTTC. Translated, it gives CASRAAGRPYEQYF.

Many counts were recorded for this clonotype. The rearrangement uses TRBV7-3 and TRBJ2-1; D ambiguous. V was shortened by 1 base and J by 8 bases, with 12 bases between the two germline ends. The CDR3 is made up of 14 amino acids. Germline V lookup: CDR1 SGHTA, CDR2 FQGTGA. CDR3 nucleotides: TGTGCCAGCAGCTTAAACGGCGTTATTGATGAGCAGTTCTTC. As protein: CASSLNGVIDEQFF.

This clonotype was seen only a few times. The V call is TRBV10-3, the J call TRBJ2-3, with 9 bases matching TRBD2. The CDR3 covers 14 residues. The V segment lost 11 bases and the J segment 0 bases; nucleotides outside the gene matches: 6. Germline V gives CDR1 ENHRY, CDR2 SYGVKD. DNA for the CDR3: TGTGCCTTCTCTAGCGGGACTAGCACAGATACGCAGTATTTT. Encoded protein: CAFSSGTSTDTQYF.

This clonotype was seen more than once but under ten times. The rearrangement uses TRBV4-3 and TRBJ1-1; D is ambiguous. Germline V gene sequence: CDR1 LGHNA, CDR2 YSLEER. Deletions cut 0 bases from V and 2 bases from J, with 19 bases between. CDR3 length: 18 residues. CDR3 sequence: CASSQDVRAISRNTEAFF. CDR3 bases: TGCGCCAGCAGCCAAGATGTTAGGGCCATTTCGAGAAACACTGAAGCTTTCTTT.

This clonotype has at least ten counts. This chain links TRBV28 with TRBJ1-1; D gene unclear. This CDR3 region has 14 residues. Germline V lookup: CDR1 MDHEN, CDR2 SYDVKM. V lost 0 bases and J lost 2, with 7 bases in between. CDR3 nucleotides: TGTGCCAGCAGTTTATGGCCGGCAAACACTGAAGCTTTCTTT. It is translated as CASSLWPANTEAFF.

V is TRBV12-3 or TRBV12-4 and J is TRBJ1-4, with D possibly TRBD1 on 5 matching bases. This CDR3 has 16 residues. With 5 bases removed from V and 0 bases from J, the gap between germline ends came to 13 bases. CDR3 in amino acids: CASSAGRIATNEKLFF. CDR3 sequence (DNA): TGTGCCAGCAGTGCGGGACGGATTGCAACTAATGAAAAACTGTTTTTT.

The V gene is TRBV7-9, the J gene TRBJ2-1; 10 bases fit TRBD1. This CDR3 comprises 16 residues. Germline-derived CDR1 and CDR2 are SEHNR and FQNEAQ (reference sequence). Losses at the gene ends were 5 bases for V and 3 bases for J; bases not matched to a gene: 7. The CDR3 nucleotides are TGTGCCAGCAGCGACCCCGGGACAGGGGACTACAATGAGCAGTTCTTC. Protein product: CASSDPGTGDYNEQFF.

This clonotype appeared a few times. In DNA, the CDR3 is TGTGCCAGCAGCCAAGCATACCGGGACAGGGTAGAGACCCAGTACTTC. Translating it yields CASSQAYRDRVETQYF. The V and J genes are TRBV14 and TRBJ2-5, with TRBD1 identical over 9 bases. Germline loops: CDR1 SGHDN, CDR2 FVKESK. Unmatched junction bases numbered 7, after V lost 1 base and J lost 4 bases. This CDR3 has 16 residues.

This clonotype was picked up many times. J is TRBJ1-1 and V is TRBV5-1, with D possibly matching TRBD1 (5 bases). Germline CDR1 and CDR2: SGHRS and YFSETQ. The length of the CDR3 is 14 residues. Trimming shortened V by 4 bases and J by 10 bases, and 20 bases separated the two germline ends. DNA for the CDR3: TGCGCCAGCAGCGCCGCCGGCAGGGAGAGTCGAGCTTTCTTT. Translating gives CASSAAGRESRAFF.

This clonotype was seen at least ten times. This chain links TRBV21-1 with TRBJ1-2. TRBV21-1 is a listed pseudogene. The CDR3 covers 15 residues. The CDR3 region is CASSNHSEANYGYTF. CDR3 nucleotide sequence: TGTGCCAGCAGCAACCACTCAGAGGCGAACTATGGCTACACCTTC.

This clonotype was counted between two and nine times. The chain recombines TRBV2 with TRBJ2-5; 7 bases fit TRBD2. CDR3 length equals 16 residues. Germline V gene sequence: CDR1 SNHLY, CDR2 FYNNEI. V shed 3 bases and J 5 bases; nucleotides not matched to a gene: 12. The CDR3 DNA reads as TGTGCCAGCAGTGATAAACTAGCGATACCCCTGGAGACCCAGTACTTC. Residues: CASSDKLAIPLETQYF.

The chain has TRBV6-2 or TRBV6-3 and TRBJ2-7; the match to TRBD1 covers 8 bases. The ends lost 6 bases at V and 4 bases at J; junction bases unmatched: 11. The CDR3 contains 15 residues. CDR1 is MNHEY and CDR2 is SVGEGT in the germline V gene. The CDR3 here is CASSGSGTGLYEQYF. The DNA for the CDR3 is TGTGCCAGCAGCGGTTCCGGGACAGGCTTATACGAGCAGTACTTC.

This chain connects TRBV20-1 to TRBJ2-3, with D unclear. Germline V CDR1 and CDR2: DFQATT, SNEGSKA (reference sequence). Trimming pared 6 bases from V and 1 base from J, leaving 14 bases between. This CDR3 spans 14 amino acids. CDR3 DNA sequence: TGCAGTGCGAGGCCCGCACTGGGCACAGATACGCAGTATTTT. It is translated as CSARPALGTDTQYF.

This clonotype was seen more than once but under ten times. As DNA, the CDR3 is TGTGCCAGCTCACCTCTCGGTAGCACAGATACGCAGTATTTT. Protein sequence: CASSPLGSTDTQYF. This rearrangement joins TRBV18 to TRBJ2-3; no clear D. This CDR3 is built from 14 residues. Germline V gene sequence: CDR1 KGHSH, CDR2 LQKENI. Trimming shortened V by 3 bases and J by 0 bases, and 7 bases separated the two germline ends.

CDR3 DNA: TGCGCCAGCAGCCAAGTCTGGACCGTTGCCTACGAGCAGTACTTC. This translates into CASSQVWTVAYEQYF. J is TRBJ2-7 and V is TRBV4-3, with D uncertain. The CDR3 length is 15 residues. The ends were cut back, 1 base at V and 2 bases at J, with 12 bases in the middle. Germline V gives CDR1 LGHNA, CDR2 YSLEER.

CDR3 loop: CASSWMDRGHQPQHF. DNA of the CDR3: TGTGCCAGCAGCTGGATGGACAGGGGGCATCAGCCCCAGCATTTT. This chain joins TRBV5-8 and TRBJ1-5, with 11 bases matching TRBD1. CDR3 size: 15 residues. CDR1 SGHTS and CDR2 YDEGEE come from the germline V gene. V was clipped by 3 bases and J by 5 bases; unmatched bases: 4.

The V and J genes are TRBV5-1 and TRBJ1-4; no definite D call. The CDR3 runs to 16 residues. V lost 2 bases, J lost 3 bases, and 14 bases lay in between. Looked up from germline, CDR1 is SGHRS and CDR2 is YFSETQ. The CDR3, as DNA: TGCGCCAGCAGCTTTGGTTATCGAGGTGCTAATGAAAAACTGTTTTTT. This codes for CASSFGYRGANEKLFF.

This clonotype was observed a few times. The chain carries TRBV4-3 and TRBJ1-2; a weak D match, TRBD1 (5 bases). Looked up from germline, CDR1 is LGHNA and CDR2 is YSLEER. The CDR3 runs to 15 residues. V lost 0 bases and J lost 4, with 12 bases in between. In DNA form, the CDR3 reads TGCGCCAGCAGCCAAGAGAGGGGTAATTTCTATGGCTACACCTTC. It translates to CASSQERGNFYGYTF.

This clonotype has just a few counts. The rearrangement links TRBV4-3 to TRBJ2-3; 8 bases fit TRBD2. The CDR3 spans 18 residues. Germline CDR1 LGHNA, CDR2 YSLEER. V lost 0 bases to trimming and J lost 2 bases; unmatched junction nucleotides: 10. CDR3 bases: TGCGCCAGCAGCCAAGACTGGAGCGGGGGACCTAACACAGATACGCAGTATTTT. This sequence encodes CASSQDWSGGPNTDTQYF.

J is TRBJ2-1 and V is TRBV7-3, with 9 bases aligning to TRBD2. CDR1 is SGHTA, CDR2 FQGTGA, per germline. Trimming cost V 5 bases and J 7 bases; bases outside gene matches: 9. The CDR3 loop spans 15 amino acids. The CDR3 here is CASSPTSGGANEQFF. The CDR3 coding sequence is TGTGCCAGCAGCCCGACTAGCGGAGGGGCGAATGAGCAGTTCTTC.

This clonotype was found a few times. As DNA, the CDR3 is TGTGCCAGCAGTTCGGCTGGGACAGGGACATACTATGGCTACACCTTC. It translates to CASSSAGTGTYYGYTF. The V and J genes are TRBV28 and TRBJ1-2, with 9 bases aligning to TRBD1. V trimming: 4 bases; J trimming: 3 bases; junction bases outside the gene matches: 9. The CDR3 sequence is 16 residues long. Germline CDR1 MDHEN, CDR2 SYDVKM.